The present T cell receptor beta chain was sequenced within a study of cytomegalovirus exposure and HLA in healthy donors. This PCR relied on a set of 60 Vbeta primers and 13 Jbeta primers. Only in-frame clones appear in the TCRdb table, and some are missing; sequencing was by immunoSEQ multiplex PCR. The sample carries 150,000 or so clones, under 85% recorded once. The V and J ends lost 0 bases and 7 bases, in that order; junction bases with no gene match: 0. The CDR3 sequence is 13 residues long. The V gene's germline CDR1 is LGHNA and CDR2 YNFKEQ. The source is a young man in good health and CMV-seronegative. This sequence joins TRBV4-2 and TRBJ1-3; 7 bases align to TRBD1. The material sequenced was PBMCs. The CDR3 nucleotides read TGTGCCAGCAGCCAAGACAGGGGGAACACCATATATTTT. This sequence encodes CASSQDRGNTIYF.